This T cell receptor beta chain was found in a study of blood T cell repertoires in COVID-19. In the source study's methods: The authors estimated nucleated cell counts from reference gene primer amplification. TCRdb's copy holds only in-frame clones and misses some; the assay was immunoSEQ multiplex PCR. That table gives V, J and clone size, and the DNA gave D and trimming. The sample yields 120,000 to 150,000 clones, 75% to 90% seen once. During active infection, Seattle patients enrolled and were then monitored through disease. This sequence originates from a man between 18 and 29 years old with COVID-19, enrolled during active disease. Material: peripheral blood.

CDR3 bases: TGCGCCAGCAGTCCCCCGGGACAGGGGAACACCGGGGAGCTGTTTTTT. It yields the protein CASSPPGQGNTGELFF. The chain is built from TRBV23-1 and TRBJ2-2; 9 nucleotides line up with TRBD1. TRBV23-1 is an ORF; its function is uncertain. The V gene end was trimmed by 4 bases and the J gene end by 1 base; junction bases not matched to a gene: 4. The CDR3 runs 16 residues.